The 29 T cell receptor beta chains presented below share a single source sample, sequenced in a study of blood T cell repertoires in COVID-19. The assay was immunoSEQ multiplex PCR, and TCRdb's table has in-frame clones only and misses some. Of 150,000 to 200,000 clones detected, roughly nine tenths appear once; the ten largest clones hold around 7%. The sequencing input was peripheral blood. The receptors originated from a woman older than 75 in a cohort sampled during active or convalescent COVID-19.

The chain combines TRBV6-2 or TRBV6-3 with TRBJ2-7; the D gene is possibly TRBD2 (5 bases). Deletions cut 3 bases from V and 0 bases from J, with 6 bases between. Germline V gene lookup returns CDR1 MNHEY and CDR2 SVGEGT. CDR3 length: 13 amino acids. DNA of the CDR3: TGTGCCAGCAGTTATGAGGGCTCCTACGAGCAGTACTTC. This sequence encodes CASSYEGSYEQYF.

The V and J genes are TRBV5-4 and TRBJ1-1; 7 bases align to TRBD1. The CDR3 consists of 15 residues. Germline V CDR1 and CDR2: SGHNT, YYREEE (reference sequence). The junction had 12 bases not matched to a gene; V was cut back by 4 bases and J by 6 bases. In DNA, the CDR3 is TGTGCCAGCAGCCAACCTTGGGACAGCTCATCTGAAGCTTTCTTT. It yields the protein CASSQPWDSSSEAFF.

This chain connects TRBV19 to TRBJ1-2; 9 bases align to TRBD1. The CDR3 is 17 amino acids. The trim removed 9 bases at V and 0 bases at J, leaving 14 bases unmatched. Germline V CDR1 and CDR2: LNHDA, SQIVND (reference sequence). CDR3 in amino acids: CASTQSTGGITNYGYTF. The DNA for the CDR3 is TGTGCCAGCACCCAAAGTACAGGGGGCATTACTAACTATGGCTACACCTTC.

The sample holds one count of this clone. The genes are TRBV5-1 and TRBJ1-5, with 10 bases aligning to TRBD1. Germline V CDR1 and CDR2: SGHRS, YFSETQ. The CDR3 has 16 residues. The V and J ends lost 4 bases and 3 bases, in that order; junction bases with no gene match: 7. As DNA, the CDR3 is TGCGCCAGCAGCGCGGGGACAGGGGATCCCAATCAGCCCCAGCATTTT. This encodes CASSAGTGDPNQPQHF.

The chain uses TRBV4-1 and TRBJ2-2; TRBD2 matches at 7 bases. The CDR3 spans 17 residues. V shed 4 bases and J 7 bases; nucleotides not matched to a gene: 15. CDR1 is MGHRA, CDR2 YSYEKL, per germline. CDR3 bases: TGCGCCAGCAGCCTTCTCTTCCCCGGGAGGCTCGGCGGGGAGCTGTTTTTT. It yields the protein CASSLLFPGRLGGELFF.

The genes are TRBV29-1 and TRBJ1-2; a possible D gene is TRBD1 (6 bases). The CDR3 extends over 11 amino acids. V shed 4 bases and J shed 5 bases, with 8 bases lying between them. In germline, CDR1 is SQVTM, CDR2 ANQGSEA. The CDR3 DNA follows: TGCAGCGTTGGGGGGCAGTATGGCTACACCTTC. Its protein is CSVGGQYGYTF.

This clone was observed once. This rearrangement joins TRBV10-1 to TRBJ1-5; possibly TRBD1 for D (5 bases). Trimming took 10 bases from V and 2 from J, leaving 15 bases between them. The CDR3 extends over 14 amino acids. Germline V gene sequence: CDR1 WNHNN, CDR2 SYGVQD (reference sequence). CDR3 loop: CANPGIVGNQPQHF. DNA for the CDR3: TGCGCCAACCCAGGGATAGTGGGCAATCAGCCCCAGCATTTT.

The genes are TRBV3-1 (or the pseudogene TRBV3-2) and TRBJ2-1, with 11 nucleotides matching TRBD1. The CDR3 is made up of 15 amino acids. CDR1 LGHDT and CDR2 YNNKEL come from the germline V gene (reference sequence). J was trimmed by 4 bases and V by 4 bases; bases with no gene match: 3. CDR3 amino acids: CASSRDRGEYNEQFF. Written as DNA, the CDR3 is TGTGCCAGCAGCCGGGACAGGGGGGAATACAATGAGCAGTTCTTC.

The V and J genes are TRBV3-1 (or the pseudogene TRBV3-2) and TRBJ1-2; the D gene is possibly TRBD1 (5 bases). Trimming removed 4 bases at V and 0 bases at J, with 12 bases between. The CDR3 sequence is 15 residues long. CDR1 and CDR2 from the germline V gene are LGHDT and YNNKEL (reference sequence). DNA for the CDR3: TGTGCCAGCAGCCCCCCAGGGTATTCTAACTATGGCTACACCTTC. Protein: CASSPPGYSNYGYTF.

The sample holds a few counts of this clone. The chain couples TRBV6-5 to TRBJ2-1; D may be TRBD1 (5 bases). This CDR3 is built from 15 residues. Germline V gene sequence: CDR1 MNHEY, CDR2 SVGAGI. V gave up 4 bases and J gave up 8 bases, with 18 bases separating them. CDR3 loop: CASSFISGKVYEQFF. CDR3 in DNA: TGTGCCAGCAGTTTTATCTCAGGGAAGGTCTATGAGCAGTTCTTC.

CDR3: CASSHLTSGETQYF. The DNA for the CDR3 is TGTGCCAGCAGTCACCTGACTAGCGGGGAGACCCAGTACTTC. The genes are TRBV6-5 and TRBJ2-5, with TRBD2 identical over 10 bases. The germline V gene has CDR1 MNHEY and CDR2 SVGAGI. The CDR3 is 14 residues long. The V segment lost 5 bases and the J segment 5 bases; nucleotides outside the gene matches: 5.

This sequence joins TRBV5-4 and TRBJ2-1; maybe TRBD1 (5 bases). Germline CDR1 and CDR2: SGHNT and YYREEE (reference sequence). V lost 3 bases to trimming and J lost 6 bases, with 10 bases between them. The CDR3 consists of 13 residues. CDR3 bases: TGTGCCAGCAGCTCTGTAGGGGCCAATGAGCAGTTCTTC. Its protein is CASSSVGANEQFF.

This rearrangement joins TRBV19 to TRBJ1-2; no clear D. Germline loops: CDR1 LNHDA, CDR2 SQIVND (reference sequence). The CDR3 covers 14 residues. V was trimmed by 5 bases and J by 4 bases, leaving 14 bases between them. CDR3 bases: TGTGCCAGTAGTTCGCGGACGGGGTCCTATGGCTACACCTTC. It codes for CASSSRTGSYGYTF.

The rearrangement links TRBV7-2 to TRBJ2-5; a weak D match, TRBD2 (7 bases). Germline loops: CDR1 SGHTA, CDR2 FQGNSA. Trimming shortened V by 1 base and J by 2 bases, and 11 bases separated the two germline ends. The CDR3 has 15 residues. CDR3 sequence: CASSLGRGLQETQYF. In nucleotides, the CDR3 is TGTGCCAGCAGCTTAGGCAGGGGACTACAAGAGACCCAGTACTTC. Complete variable domain (other parts from reference TRBV7-2 and TRBJ2-5): GAGVSQSPSNKVTEKGKDVELRCDPISGHTALYWYRQSLGQGLEFLIYFQGNSAPDKSGLPSDRFSAERTGGSVSTLTIQRTQQEDSAVYLCASSLGRGLQETQYFGPGTRLLVL.

The chain carries TRBV6-5 and TRBJ1-1; D call uncertain. Trimming shortened V by 11 bases and J by 4 bases, and 17 bases separated the two germline ends. The V gene's germline CDR1 is MNHEY and CDR2 SVGAGI. This CDR3 comprises 13 residues. Here the CDR3 DNA reads TGTGCCGCCCGGGATATTTTTGGCACTGAAGCTTTCTTT. It translates to CAARDIFGTEAFF.

The chain recombines TRBV30 with TRBJ2-1, with D tentatively TRBD2 (5 bases). The CDR3 extends over 14 amino acids. Germline V lookup: CDR1 GTSNPN, CDR2 SVGIG (reference sequence). Deletions cut 1 base from V and 7 bases from J, with 14 bases between. The CDR3 DNA reads as TGTGCCTGGAGTGGGTTAGGAGCGGCGAATGAGCAGTTCTTC. It translates to CAWSGLGAANEQFF.

The rearrangement joins TRBV12-1 to TRBJ2-3; the table's D call TRBD2 went unverified against the DNA. TRBV12-1 is shown as a pseudogene. This CDR3 is 17 amino acids long. CDR3 DNA sequence: TGTGCCAGCAGCTTTGCGTTTCGAGCGGGCGGCACAGATACGCAGTATTTT. Encoded protein: CASSFAFRAGGTDTQYF.

The rearrangement uses TRBV2 and TRBJ1-6; D perhaps matches TRBD1 (5 bases). CDR1 is SNHLY and CDR2 is FYNNEI in the germline V gene. CDR3 length equals 14 residues. V was clipped by 4 bases and J by 8 bases, with 12 bases between them. CDR3 coding DNA: TGTGCCAGCAGTGTGGGACTCTTTGATTCACCCCTCCACTTT. Residues: CASSVGLFDSPLHF.

As regards this clone: The junction shows a germline mismatch at one end, possibly a read error. V is TRBV9 and J is TRBJ2-7; TRBD1 matches 9 bases. Germline CDR1 reads SGDLS; CDR2 reads YYNGEE. The CDR3 length is 17 residues. DNA of the CDR3: TGTGCCAGCAGCGTGGGGACAGGGTTACCAACCTCCTCCGAGCAGTACTTC. Its translation is CASSVGTGLPTSSEQYF.

This clone was recorded once. The rearrangement uses TRBV20-1 and TRBJ1-1, with TRBD1 as a possible D gene (5 bases). With 2 bases removed from V and 6 bases from J, the gap between germline ends came to 7 bases. CDR1 is DFQATT and CDR2 is SNEGSKA in the germline V gene (reference sequence). The CDR3 contains 11 residues. The CDR3 region is CSARRGAEAFF. CDR3 sequence (DNA): TGCAGTGCTAGAAGGGGCGCTGAAGCTTTCTTT.

The CDR3 region has the DNA TGTGCCAGCAGTCCTAATGACAGGGGCGGACAGCCCCAGCATTTT. Protein product: CASSPNDRGGQPQHF. J is TRBJ1-5 and V is TRBV6-4; 8 nucleotides match TRBD1. J gave up 7 bases and V 5 bases, and 10 bases lay outside the gene matches. The CDR3 sequence is 15 residues long. Germline V gene lookup returns CDR1 MRHNA and CDR2 SNTAGT.

The J gene is TRBJ1-2, the V gene TRBV18, with TRBD1 identical over 7 bases. Germline CDR1 and CDR2: KGHSH and LQKENI. There are 15 residues in the CDR3. Unmatched junction bases numbered 9, after V lost 4 bases and J lost 4 bases. CDR3 DNA sequence: TGTGCCAGCTCACTAGGACAGGTTCCTAGCTATGGCTACACCTTC. This translates into CASSLGQVPSYGYTF.

A remark on this clone: The germline gene is not matched at one end of the junction; a read error may be the cause. The V gene is TRBV5-4, the J gene TRBJ2-4, with D tentatively TRBD1 (6 bases). The CDR3 spans 14 residues. From germline, CDR1 is SGHNT and CDR2 YYREEE (reference sequence). This CDR3 reads CATSLQGRPNIQYF. CDR3 DNA: TGTGCCACCAGCTTGCAGGGGCGCCCGAACATTCAGTACTTC.

This clone was seen just once. CDR3: CASTSIGLGGAETQYF. The CDR3 nucleotides are TGTGCCAGCACCTCTATTGGGCTGGGAGGTGCGGAGACCCAGTACTTC. The chain joins TRBV11-2 to TRBJ2-5; possibly TRBD2 for D (6 bases). Germline lookup yields CDR1 SGHAT and CDR2 FQNNGV. The CDR3 length is 16 residues. Between the trimmed V and J ends, which lost 7 bases and 5 bases, there was a span of 23 bases.

V is TRBV30 and J is TRBJ1-4, with 8 bases identical to TRBD1. With V trimmed by 2 bases and J by 7 bases, 9 bases remained unmatched. CDR1 GTSNPN and CDR2 SVGIG come from the germline V gene (reference sequence). This CDR3 spans 15 amino acids. Written as DNA, the CDR3 is TGTGCCTGGAGTAAGAACAGGGGGGGGAGTGAAAAACTGTTTTTT. Protein: CAWSKNRGGSEKLFF.

DNA for the CDR3: TGTGCCAGCAGCTTAGCCCCTAGGGGCACTGAAGCTTTCTTT. This sequence encodes CASSLAPRGTEAFF. The chain employs TRBV11-2 and TRBJ1-1, with D possibly being TRBD1 (5 bases). Germline assignment: CDR1 SGHAT and CDR2 FQNNGV. With 1 base removed from V and 4 bases from J, the gap between germline ends came to 10 bases. The length of the CDR3 is 14 residues.

For the CDR3, the DNA is TGTGCCAGTAGTAGCGCCTCCTACAATGAGCAGTTCTTC. Its translation is CASSSASYNEQFF. This chain uses TRBV19 with TRBJ2-1; D gene uncertain. V was shortened by 4 bases and J by 0 bases, with 4 bases between the two germline ends. The CDR3 consists of 13 residues. Per germline, CDR1 LNHDA and CDR2 SQIVND (reference sequence).

This clone was detected once. The chain's CDR3 is CASSTSARDTEAFF. In nucleotides, the CDR3 is TGTGCCAGCTCTACCAGTGCCCGGGATACAGAAGCTTTCTTT. V and J are TRBV18 and TRBJ1-1, with unresolved D. The germline V gene has CDR1 KGHSH and CDR2 LQKENI. There are 14 residues in the CDR3. Trimming pared 6 bases from V and 8 bases from J, leaving 19 bases between.

The CDR3 DNA follows: TGTGCCAGCAGCCATAACCGACAGGGAGGTCAGCCCCAGCATTTT. Its protein is CASSHNRQGGQPQHF. The chain links TRBV6-6 to TRBJ1-5; TRBD1 aligns across 7 bases. The V segment lost 6 bases and the J segment 6 bases; nucleotides outside the gene matches: 11. CDR3 size: 15 residues. Germline loops: CDR1 MNHNY, CDR2 SVGAGI (reference sequence).